This entry lists 29 T cell receptor beta chains sequenced from one sample in a study of T cells in Graves' hyperthyroidism and ophthalmopathy. Template material for amplifying TCR beta CDR3 regions consisted of RNA transcripts. HTBI primers were the set used in a first-round RT-PCR of the TCR CDR3. TCRdb used MiXCR to reprocess the multiplex PCR reads, holding one entry per CDR3 protein. The repertoire includes under 600,000 distinct CDR3 sequences, more than 15% of them detected once, and roughly 3.5% sits in the top ten. Sequenced sample: blood. These receptors were collected from a woman aged 40 to 50 with Graves' ophthalmopathy.

This clonotype was detected a few times. The gene calls are TRBV20-1 and TRBJ2-2, with D perhaps matching TRBD2 (6 bases). V lost 5 bases to trimming and J lost 6 bases, with 16 bases between them. This CDR3 is 14 amino acids long. Per the germline V gene, CDR1 is DFQATT and CDR2 is SNEGSKA (reference sequence). The CDR3 reads CSASPGGTPGELFF. CDR3 nucleotide sequence: TGCAGTGCTTCCCCAGGAGGGACGCCCGGGGAGCTGTTTTTT.

The CDR3 DNA sequence: TGCAGCGTTGAAGTCGCCGGGACCTCTCCCTACGAGCAGTACTTC. This codes for CSVEVAGTSPYEQYF. The V gene is TRBV29-1, the J gene TRBJ2-7; D is tentatively TRBD1 or TRBD2 (5 bases each). V lost 1 base to trimming and J lost 2 bases, with 15 bases between them. CDR1 is SQVTM and CDR2 is ANQGSEA in the germline V gene. CDR3 length: 15 amino acids.

This chain connects TRBV29-1 to TRBJ1-1, with D perhaps matching TRBD1 (6 bases). Per germline, CDR1 SQVTM and CDR2 ANQGSEA. This CDR3 has 13 amino acids. Trimming took off 7 bases at V and 5 bases at J, with 17 bases between the two ends. The DNA of the CDR3 is TGCAGCGCTGGGGGCGGGGAACGGACTGAAGCTTTCTTT. Encoded protein: CSAGGGERTEAFF.

This clonotype was recorded many times. This rearrangement joins TRBV28 to TRBJ2-5; perhaps TRBD2 as D (6 bases). The ends were cut back, 6 bases at V and 2 bases at J, with 16 bases in the middle. The CDR3 is made up of 15 amino acids. Per germline, CDR1 MDHEN and CDR2 SYDVKM. CDR3: CASRETVEGQETQYF. The DNA of the CDR3 is TGTGCCAGCAGGGAGACGGTGGAGGGACAAGAGACCCAGTACTTC.

This clonotype has at least ten counts. This chain links TRBV7-9 with TRBJ2-2; perhaps TRBD2 as D (6 bases). This CDR3 has 16 residues. Germline-derived CDR1 and CDR2 are SEHNR and FQNEAQ (reference sequence). Trimming cost V 2 bases and J 4 bases, with 14 bases left between them. The CDR3 loop is CASSLWGSGSTGELFF. The CDR3 DNA is TGTGCCAGCAGCTTATGGGGTAGCGGAAGCACCGGGGAGCTGTTTTTT. The full variable domain, in which reference TRBV7-9 and TRBJ2-2 provide the parts outside the CDR3, is DTGVSQNPRHKITKRGQNVTFRCDPISEHNRLYWYRQTLGQGPEFLTYFQNEAQLEKSRLLSDRFSAERPKGSFSTLEIQRTEQGDSAMYLCASSLWGSGSTGELFFGEGSRLTVL.

This clonotype was seen repeatedly, ten times or more. The gene calls are TRBV20-1 and TRBJ2-7; the D call may be TRBD1 or TRBD2 (5 bases each). The V gene's germline CDR1 is DFQATT and CDR2 SNEGSKA (reference sequence). Trimming left V 6 bases short and J 0 bases short, with 21 bases between. This CDR3 contains 16 residues. In nucleotides, the CDR3 is TGCAGTGCGCGTACATTCCGGGACGCAAGCTCCTACGAGCAGTACTTC. It yields the protein CSARTFRDASSYEQYF.

V and J are TRBV4-1 and TRBJ2-1; TRBD2 matches at 8 bases. V was clipped by 0 bases and J by 14 bases; unmatched bases: 15. Germline loops: CDR1 MGHRA, CDR2 YSYEKL. The CDR3 covers 16 residues. The CDR3 nucleotides are TGCGCCAGCAGCCAAGAGGCTAATGGGGGCGGGGGGCGGGAGTTCTTC. This gives the protein CASSQEANGGGGREFF.

The chain combines TRBV20-1 with TRBJ1-2; no firm D call. CDR1 and CDR2 from the germline V gene are DFQATT and SNEGSKA (reference sequence). V was pared by 5 bases and J by 7 bases, with 17 bases between. This CDR3 spans 13 amino acids. The CDR3 DNA reads TGCAGTGCTCTTAGGGCACTATACTCTGGCTACACCTTC. Protein sequence: CSALRALYSGYTF.

In this sample, this clonotype turned up once. This may arise from a read error, as a much more abundant clone is one base away. This chain links TRBV2 with TRBJ2-7; either TRBD1 or TRBD2 may fit D (5 bases each). V shed 2 bases and J shed 2 bases, with 13 bases lying between them. This CDR3 has 15 amino acids. Germline loops: CDR1 SNHLY, CDR2 FYNNEI. The CDR3 sequence: CASSERWGSPYEQYF. The DNA of the CDR3 is TGTGCCAGCAGTGAACGGTGGGGGAGCCCCTACGAGCAGTACTTC.

The chain employs TRBV2 and TRBJ1-4, with a possible D match to TRBD1 (6 bases). This CDR3 region has 17 residues. Germline-derived CDR1 and CDR2 are SNHLY and FYNNEI. The V end was cut by 1 base, the J end by 4 bases, with 16 bases between. The CDR3 nucleotides read TGTGCCAGCAGTGAAGTAACGGGGGCAGGGGATAATGAAAAACTGTTTTTT. Protein product: CASSEVTGAGDNEKLFF. The full variable domain, its missing parts supplied by reference TRBV2 and TRBJ1-4, is EPEVTQTPSHQVTQMGQEVILRCVPISNHLYFYWYRQILGQKVEFLVSFYNNEISEKSEIFDDQFSVERPDGSNFTLKIRSTKLEDSAMYFCASSEVTGAGDNEKLFFGSGTQLSVL.

The J gene is TRBJ1-4, the V gene TRBV28; possible D gene TRBD1, 5 bases. CDR1 MDHEN and CDR2 SYDVKM come from the germline V gene. CDR3 length: 20 amino acids. Trimming left V 5 bases short and J 8 bases short, with 33 bases between. CDR3 in DNA: TGTGCCAGCAGTAGCCGCACCTCGACCGGGAGGGGAGGTCGGCGAGAAAAACTGTTTTTT. As protein: CASSSRTSTGRGGRREKLFF.

This clonotype was seen repeatedly, ten times or more. V is TRBV5-6 and J is TRBJ2-1; 10 positions match TRBD1. This CDR3 region has 16 residues. Unmatched junction bases numbered 8, after V lost 4 bases and J lost 4 bases. The germline V gene has CDR1 SGHDT and CDR2 YYEEEE. The CDR3 region is CASSPWTGGRYNEQFF. The CDR3 DNA reads as TGTGCCAGCAGCCCCTGGACAGGGGGACGTTACAATGAGCAGTTCTTC.

The chain has TRBV19 and TRBJ2-1; D not resolved. The V gene lost 3 bases and the J gene lost 7 bases, with 7 bases spanning the gap. The germline V gene has CDR1 LNHDA and CDR2 SQIVND (reference sequence). There are 12 residues in the CDR3. The CDR3 here is CASSIVLNEQFF. CDR3 sequence (DNA): TGTGCCAGTAGTATTGTTTTAAATGAGCAGTTCTTC.

The J gene is TRBJ2-7, the V gene TRBV28; no clear D. Trimming pared 7 bases from V and 3 bases from J, leaving 22 bases between. Germline lookup yields CDR1 MDHEN and CDR2 SYDVKM. The CDR3 spans 16 residues. The CDR3 sequence: CASTSSPYRGSYEQYF. Here the CDR3 DNA reads TGTGCCAGCACCTCCTCCCCCTACCGCGGTAGCTACGAGCAGTACTTC.

This clonotype occurred many times. The chain couples TRBV5-8 to TRBJ1-6; TRBD1 is a possible D gene (5 bases). V lost 4 bases to trimming and J lost 7 bases, with 18 bases between them. The germline gives CDR1 SGHTS, CDR2 YDEGEE. CDR3 length: 16 residues. The CDR3 coding sequence is TGTGCCAGCAGCCGCCGGGGAACCGGGGCCAATTCACCCCTCCACTTT. This gives the protein CASSRRGTGANSPLHF.

This clonotype came up many times. The chain joins TRBV2 to TRBJ2-1; 9 bases are a match to TRBD1. The germline gives CDR1 SNHLY, CDR2 FYNNEI. J was trimmed by 8 bases and V by 3 bases; bases with no gene match: 5. The CDR3 has 14 amino acids. The CDR3 sequence is CASSDGTGLYEQFF. The CDR3 coding sequence is TGTGCCAGCAGTGACGGGACAGGGTTATATGAGCAGTTCTTC.

The chain is built from TRBV20-1 and TRBJ1-2; 7 nucleotides agree with TRBD1. Trimming removed 3 bases from V and 4 bases from J; junction bases left unmatched: 5. This CDR3 comprises 13 residues. CDR1 is DFQATT, CDR2 SNEGSKA, per germline (reference sequence). The CDR3 nucleotides read TGCAGTGCTAGGTCCTGGGACAGCTATGGCTACACCTTC. Its translation is CSARSWDSYGYTF.

In its sample, this clonotype was seen many times. This chain connects TRBV6-2 or TRBV6-3 to TRBJ1-5; tentative D call: TRBD1 (5 bases). The CDR3 has 13 residues. CDR1 is MNHEY, CDR2 SVGEGT, per germline. V lost 6 bases and J 5 bases, leaving 11 bases between the germline ends. CDR3 coding DNA: TGTGCCAGCAGAACCCAGGGTTATCAGCCCCAGCATTTT. Residues: CASRTQGYQPQHF.

This clonotype appeared many times. This chain links TRBV2 with TRBJ2-3; 8 nucleotides align to TRBD2. The V gene end was trimmed by 2 bases and the J gene end by 2 bases; junction bases not matched to a gene: 3. The CDR3 totals 15 residues. In germline, CDR1 is SNHLY, CDR2 FYNNEI. The CDR3 protein is CASSEPGGNTDTQYF. CDR3 in DNA: TGTGCCAGCAGTGAACCGGGGGGGAACACAGATACGCAGTATTTT.

There are many counts of this clonotype. The chain is built from TRBV20-1 and TRBJ2-5, with TRBD1 matching over 8 bases. The CDR3 is 13 amino acids. Germline V gives CDR1 DFQATT, CDR2 SNEGSKA (reference sequence). The junction had 11 bases not matched to a gene; V was cut back by 5 bases and J by 9 bases. CDR3 in DNA: TGCAGTGCTCTGGGACAGGTCCTTGAGGCCCAGTACTTC. This codes for CSALGQVLEAQYF.

This chain connects TRBV6-1 to TRBJ2-5; 11 bases line up with TRBD2. The CDR3 is made up of 14 amino acids. V lost 6 bases and J lost 5; bases outside the gene matches: 5. Germline CDR1 MNHNS, CDR2 SASEGT. CDR3 DNA: TGTGCCAGCAGAAAACTAGCGGGAGATGAGACCCAGTACTTC. Its translation: CASRKLAGDETQYF.

This chain connects TRBV28 to TRBJ2-7, with a possible D match to TRBD2 (5 bases). Germline loops: CDR1 MDHEN, CDR2 SYDVKM. This CDR3 is built from 11 residues. Trimming pared 8 bases from V and 5 bases from J, leaving 10 bases between. CDR3 sequence: CASGRTDEQYF. The DNA for the CDR3 is TGTGCCAGCGGGAGAACAGACGAGCAGTACTTC.

This clonotype came up a few times. DNA of the CDR3: TGTGCCAGTAGTATATCCGGGGCCTATAATTCACCCCTCCACTTT. Translation: CASSISGAYNSPLHF. The J gene is TRBJ1-6, the V gene TRBV19; D call uncertain. Trimming pared 2 bases from V and 2 bases from J, leaving 7 bases between. Germline V gene lookup returns CDR1 LNHDA and CDR2 SQIVND (reference sequence). This CDR3 is 15 amino acids long.

At least ten counts were recorded for this clonotype. V is TRBV7-6 and J is TRBJ2-3; 10 bases match TRBD2. The CDR3 has 16 amino acids. Trimming removed 5 bases from V and 1 base from J; junction bases left unmatched: 6. Germline CDR1 and CDR2: SGHVS and FNYEAQ. The CDR3 bases are TGTGCCAGCAGCGGTGGGACTAGCGATCGCACAGATACGCAGTATTTT. Translating gives CASSGGTSDRTDTQYF.

This CDR3 is CASSDSPRVYGYTF. CDR3 DNA: TGTGCCAGCAGTGACTCCCCTCGGGTCTATGGCTACACCTTC. The rearrangement uses TRBV6-1 and TRBJ1-2; no definite D call. Trimming took off 3 bases at V and 4 bases at J, with 12 bases between the two ends. The CDR3 spans 14 residues. Germline V gene data show CDR1 as MNHNS and CDR2 as SASEGT.

V gene TRBV28 combines with J gene TRBJ1-5; unclear D gene. The CDR3 length is 15 residues. CDR1 and CDR2 (germline): MDHEN, SYDVKM. Trimming took off 2 bases at V and 5 bases at J, with 13 bases between the two ends. As DNA, the CDR3 is TGTGCCAGCAGTTTAGGCGGGGAAAACGATCAGCCCCAGCATTTT. This encodes CASSLGGENDQPQHF.

This sequence joins TRBV19 and TRBJ2-2, with 7 bases lining up with TRBD1. Trimming took 3 bases from V and 2 from J; bases not matched to a gene: 3. CDR3 length: 15 amino acids. The germline V gene has CDR1 LNHDA and CDR2 SQIVND (reference sequence). DNA for the CDR3: TGTGCCAGTAGTATGGGACAGCTTAACACCGGGGAGCTGTTTTTT. Amino acids: CASSMGQLNTGELFF.

This clonotype occurred many times. This chain uses TRBV20-1 with TRBJ1-1; 8 nucleotides match TRBD1. CDR1 is DFQATT, CDR2 SNEGSKA, per germline (reference sequence). The CDR3 is made up of 15 amino acids. V shed 0 bases, J shed 0 bases, and the junction held 3 bases outside the gene matches. CDR3 sequence: CSARDPGGLNTEAFF. CDR3 bases: TGCAGTGCTAGAGACCCAGGGGGCTTGAACACTGAAGCTTTCTTT.

Many counts were recorded for this clonotype. The chain carries TRBV2 and TRBJ1-6; D perhaps matches TRBD1 (5 bases). V gave up 6 bases and J gave up 8 bases, with 17 bases separating them. Germline CDR1 is SNHLY and CDR2 is FYNNEI. The length of the CDR3 is 15 residues. The CDR3 loop is CASRQDTAGDSPLHF. Written as DNA, the CDR3 is TGTGCCAGCAGGCAGGACACGGCGGGGGATTCACCCCTCCACTTT.